This T cell receptor beta chain was sequenced for a study of CD8 T cells in ankylosing spondylitis. Findings and limits, study-wide: Clones linked to disease were reported to show significant enrichment in matched ankylosing spondylitis synovial fluid.

Quantitative 5'-RACE was performed with molecular barcodes, and it yielded the TCR beta libraries. Each CDR3 protein is one row after TCRdb ran MiXCR on the 5' RACE reads. The sample lists some 140,000 distinct CDR3 sequences; 6.5% to 8.5% were seen once. The germline gives CDR1 DFQATT, CDR2 SNEGSKA (reference sequence). This CDR3 is 15 amino acids long. As to this clonotype: The antigen is not known. This may be a read error, as it is one base from a much larger clone.

This clonotype was obtained from a male donor with ankylosing spondylitis. The sequencing sample was made of synovial fluid, either unsorted or a sorted T cell fraction (not recorded which). The genes are TRBV20-1 and TRBJ2-1, with 9 bases aligning to TRBD2. The DNA for the CDR3 is TGCTGTGCTACAACTCTTAGCGGGGGTTATGATGAGCAGTTCTTC. This sequence encodes CCATTLSGGYDEQFF.